Sequencing of this TCR beta chain was carried out in a study of blood T cell repertoires in COVID-19. The germline CDR1 and CDR2 sequences are MGHRA and YSYEKL. V lost 5 bases and J 5 bases, leaving 9 bases between the germline ends. The CDR3 length is 12 residues. Study processing details: Amplification with reference gene primers provided the estimates of nucleated cell counts. Repertoires were generated with immunoSEQ multiplex PCR, while TCRdb's copy carries only in-frame clones and drops some. The D gene and trimming were derived from the DNA, and the V and J assignments and clone size from that table. The sample yields 220,000 or so clones, 82% seen once.

The rearrangement uses TRBV4-1 and TRBJ1-2, with D tentatively TRBD1 (6 bases). Input material: PBMCs or T cells enriched from blood (not recorded which). This clonotype originated in an older woman who had recovered from COVID-19. The CDR3 region has the DNA TGCGCCAGCAGCGGCAGGGGATATGGCTACACCTTC. Translated: CASSGRGYGYTF.